The present TCR beta chain was sequenced within a study of cytomegalovirus exposure and HLA in healthy donors (dated by TCRdb to the late 2010s). The study in broad terms: An earlier analysis of several hundred of the donors reported around 280 Gb of sequence data and around 110 million unique TCR beta sequences obtained from some 200 million T cells. About 300 gigabases of sequencing data and roughly 80 million unique TCR sequences made up an early release that covered approximately 700 HLA-typed donors. Of the 300 to 450 genotyped donors, about 84% fell in the genetic ancestry cluster associated with self-reported Caucasian donors. The study aimed to test whether cataloging public T cell receptors could reveal signatures of past pathogen exposure. The study used immunosequencing to profile the T cell repertoires of under 700 subjects and linked those repertoires to cytomegalovirus serostatus. Besides the first cohort of more than 650 subjects, a separate validation cohort made up of about 120 different subjects was used. To predict cytomegalovirus infection status, the study combined high-throughput TCR immunosequencing, statistical association of individual TCRs with disease status, and machine learning. To study patterns of TCR occurrence, a later analysis re-analyzed previously published TCR beta repertoires from 550 to 800 donors and added high-resolution HLA genotyping. The later analysis used no new phenotypic data to find candidate immune exposures, relying instead on TCR beta sequences and their occurrence across donors. An earlier analysis of roughly 600 of the donors used high-throughput TCR beta sequencing to judge whether each TCR beta V gene segment behaved as functional or pseudogenic. Donor age, sex, ethnicity and CMV serostatus were compiled alongside the repertoire data. In a later genetic analysis, genome-wide SNP genotypes for about 55% of the roughly 700 donors were used, and that subset was treated as a discovery cohort. All discovery cohort repertoires had been generated on a single sequencing platform. HLA typing included class I and class II loci at four-digit resolution. Typing coverage differed by locus: A, B, C, DRB1 and DQB1 were typed in about 620-640 donors, DQA1 in 500 to 550, DPA1 in some 610, and DPB1 in 450 to 480. About five DR-DQ haplotypes were handled as single units for association and clustering, since linkage in the cohort was strong. Among roughly 400 genotyped donors of the cohort, an average of approximately 200,000 unique TCR beta nucleotide sequences was sequenced per donor, of which about 18% were non-productive. What the authors observed across the whole study: Strong co-occurrence of HLA alleles, especially DR and DQ, made assigning TCR associations to individual alleles difficult. For the cohort, immune exposure information was limited to CMV serostatus. In a later analysis, TCR association rates were found to vary across HLA loci, with the most associated TCRs seen for DRB1 alleles and the fewest for HLA-C alleles. The earlier analysis of 587 of the donors excluded some 15 rarely observed V segments, including chromosome 9 orphons, because counts were too low. Because HLA typing was missing for some donors at each locus, association tests included only the typed subset. In a later analysis, most CMV-associated TCR beta chains were found to appear HLA-restricted, with HLA associations seemingly driven largely by CMV exposure. Roughly uniform sequencing depth across donors was assumed in presence/absence analyses, although this assumption may not hold. The cohort was sequenced for TCR beta chains only, and without alpha or paired-chain data the features that could be detected were limited. The 87-base-pair reads could not distinguish some IMGT-functional V segments, including TRBV6-2 and TRBV6-3, so those segments were excluded. A group of highly shared sequence variants was considered likely to be a technical artifact of the sequencing pipeline. According to the authors, the approach could potentially be generalized to other disease states and immunological phenotypes. Broadly in line with IMGT annotations, most TCR beta V segments showed up in productive rearrangements about 87% or about 30% of the time in an earlier analysis of around 550 of the donors. Three of the identified cytomegalovirus-associated TCR beta chains were confirmed in vitro to be specific for cytomegalovirus antigens. Most TCR sequences were seen in very few donors, while some public TCRs were found in many individuals. The study listed 150 to 200 TCR beta chains as associated with cytomegalovirus. A later analysis associated 15,000 to 20,000 TCR beta sequences with specific HLA alleles at a false discovery rate of 0.05. Compared with equally common non-associated chains, HLA-associated TCR beta chains in a later analysis were more clonally expanded and had lower generation probabilities. An association between a missense DCLRE1C variant and V-gene and J-gene trimming of TCR beta chains was found in a later genetic analysis and replicated in an independent cohort. Linkage disequilibrium might explain the correlated functional status among segregating V segments, but an unknown experimental factor could not be excluded. A later analysis reported that several top co-occurrence clusters appeared linked to parvovirus B19, influenza, CMV and Epstein-Barr virus. According to a later genetic analysis, donors in an Asian-associated ancestry cluster had fewer N-insertions in productive TCRs than the roughly 700-donor mean. A further reported finding was that TCR beta sequences accurately predicted the HLA-A and HLA-B alleles for most subjects in the first cohort. The classifier was reported to diagnose cytomegalovirus status with high specificity and sensitivity in both the original and validation cohorts.

The receptor library was made with the immunoSEQ multiplex PCR assay. The multiplex PCR relied on a mix of 60 forward primers for TCR Vbeta segments and 13 reverse primers for TCR Jbeta segments. A multiplex PCR assay on genomic DNA amplified the CDR3 region of rearranged TCR beta genes. The Illumina HiSeq System was used to sequence the amplified TCR beta libraries as 87-base-pair reads. Per the source publication's procedure: A later analysis counted 75 million to 100 million unique TCR beta chains across the 650 to 800 repertoires, and some 11 million of these chains were shared by at least two donors. A nearest-neighbor algorithm error-corrected the raw reads and collapsed the reads into unique sequences, merging closely related sequences to remove PCR and sequencing errors. Alignment of CDR3 sequences to IMGT reference sequences was used to assign V, D and J gene segments. Each retained sequence needed at least a six-nucleotide match to both a V gene segment and a J gene segment. Rearrangements were called productive when the CDR3 lacked stop codons and stayed in frame with V and J; all others were non-productive. CDR3 was defined according to IMGT convention as the region running from the second conserved V-encoded cysteine to the conserved J-encoded phenylalanine. The earlier analysis of a few hundred of the donors excluded any sequence lacking an unambiguous match to a single V gene segment. In an earlier analysis of some 590 of the donors, V segments were called functional above 56.7% productive rearrangements and were called segregating when the between-donor standard deviation exceeded 5%. A statistical classification framework was built for diagnosing cytomegalovirus status from the catalog of TCR beta chain sequences. In a later analysis, TCR nucleotide sequences were compared against IMGT/GENE-DB human TR gene sequences so that V and J genes could be assigned. A later analysis assigned CDR3 sequences and most-parsimonious VDJ recombination scenarios with the TCRdist pipeline. A later analysis defined each TCR beta chain by its CDR3 amino acid sequence plus V-gene family, and excluded reads lacking a unique V-gene family. In a later analysis, some 600 highly shared, low-generation-probability nucleotide sequences were removed to address suspected cross-contamination and a sequencing artifact. For each public chain, a later analysis derived a clonal expansion index from normalized ranks of inferred template counts within each repertoire. Generation probabilities in a later analysis came from a VDJ recombination model fitted to out-of-frame rearrangements, and those results were checked against IGoR. A later analysis scored TCR-TCR, TCR-HLA and TCR-CMV co-occurrence with hypergeometric tests, applying a repertoire-size bias correction to TCR pairs. False discovery rates were estimated in a later analysis by permuting HLA or CMV assignments 20 times. In a later analysis, co-occurring TCRs were grouped with DBSCAN, and TCRdist sequence similarity was added when clustering was performed within HLA-allele-positive subsets. Repertoires with fewer than 30,000 or more than 120,000 public chains were left out of co-occurrence clustering, as were a handful of repertoires with anomalous nucleotide sharing. Sourced from immuneACCESS, this table was stored by TCRdb with only in-frame sequences that have V and J called. A share of the clones is absent; for the studies checked, an unresolved V gene accounts for under half, and the remainder has no known explanation. V and J calls and clone size are as listed in that table; D and trimming were resolved from the DNA. This sample is represented by about 160,000 clones; roughly 83% of them were singletons. Together, the top ten hold around 0.97% of the sample.

The V end gives up 3 bases and the J end 4 bases, leaving 2 bases in the junction not matched to a gene. Counted from cysteine to phenylalanine, this CDR3 has 15 amino acids. The sequence is cut down to CDR3 DNA, 45 bases in frame from base 1. The germline V gene (reference sequence) specifies MNHEY as CDR1 and SMNVEV as CDR2. The cohort comprised some 730 healthy bone marrow donors. At the time of sampling, all cohort members were nominally healthy, though unrecorded immune exposures were likely present. The donor tested CMV seronegative, placing the donor among the 350 or so seronegative members of the cohort. Each donor provided a peripheral blood sample, and peripheral blood mononuclear cells were used for TCR beta sequencing. Genomic DNA extraction from the blood cell samples was performed with the Qiagen DNeasy Blood Extraction Kit. Worth noting for this clone: It has no known antigen specificity. Base qualities are missing; no much larger clone stands one base away.

The TCR was taken from a man aged 25 to 40 in good health and CMV-seronegative. Sample: PBMCs. The rearrangement joined TRBV27 to TRBJ2-1, and 11 junction bases match TRBD1. At the DNA level, the sequence is TGTGCCAGCAGTTTCGGGACAGGGGGGTACAATGAGCAGTTCTTC. The resulting protein is CASSFGTGGYNEQFF.